Given below is one T cell receptor beta chain in context. There were TCR beta CDR3 regions amplified from RNA transcripts. First-round RT-PCR with HTBI primers amplified the TCR CDR3 region. One entry per CDR3 protein, called by TCRdb with MiXCR from the multiplex PCR reads. The table lists approximately 510,000 distinct CDR3 sequences, roughly 45% of them singletons. This specimen comes from a study of T cells in Graves' hyperthyroidism and ophthalmopathy. The TCR originated in an adult woman with Graves' disease, either hyperthyroidism or ophthalmopathy (not recorded which). The specimen was peripheral blood or thyroid tissue (not recorded which).

DNA for the CDR3: TGTGCCAGCAGCTTCGGGGCCAATTCACCCCAGCATTTT. It encodes CASSFGANSPQHF. This rearrangement joins TRBV7-2 to TRBJ1-5; perhaps TRBD1 as D (5 bases). Germline CDR1 SGHTA, CDR2 FQGNSA. This CDR3 has 13 residues. Deletions cut 3 bases from V and 10 bases from J, with 13 bases between.